A selection of T cell receptor beta chains follows, all from one sample in a study of T cells after posttransplantation cyclophosphamide. Here immunoSEQ multiplex PCR was the method, and the copy in TCRdb shows in-frame clones only, minus some. The table has approximately 45,000 clones, around 90% seen once. The sample was PBMCs, taken around 63 days after allogeneic stem cell transplant with posttransplant cyclophosphamide. These receptors were obtained from a male patient aged 60-69 years who received an allogeneic stem cell transplant from a related donor and was CMV-positive. Some T cells may have come from the graft donor. Each CDR3 is given with its conserved first and last residue. The D gene is left open where the match is weak. Clone size, where shown, is once, few, many, or a class for clones that have expanded.

cdr3_nt: TGTGCCAGCAGCCCCTGGGAGGGGGAGCAGTTCTTC; cdr3_aa: CASSPWEGEQFF; j_call: TRBJ2-1; d_call: TRBD2; v_call: TRBV9; clone_size: .
cdr3_nt: TGTGCCAGCAGTTTTGGAGGGGCGTCTGGCTACACCTTC; cdr3_aa: CASSFGGASGYTF; j_call: TRBJ1-2; d_call: .; v_call: TRBV28; clone_size: .
cdr3_nt: TGTGCCAGCAGCTTCCAGGGTTCTTCTGGAAACACCATATATTTT; cdr3_aa: CASSFQGSSGNTIYF; j_call: TRBJ1-3; d_call: .; v_call: TRBV7-9; clone_size: .
cdr3_nt: TGTGCCAGTAGTACACGACAGGGGTTAAATCAGCCCCAGCATTTT; cdr3_aa: CASSTRQGLNQPQHF; j_call: TRBJ1-5; d_call: TRBD1; v_call: TRBV19; clone_size: .
cdr3_nt: TGTGCCAGCAGCACGCCGGGACAGGGGGCTGGAAACACCATATATTTT; cdr3_aa: CASSTPGQGAGNTIYF; j_call: TRBJ1-3; d_call: TRBD1; v_call: TRBV11-2; clone_size: few
cdr3_nt: TGTGCCAGCAGCCAACGGACTTCACAAGAGACCCAGTACTTC; cdr3_aa: CASSQRTSQETQYF; j_call: TRBJ2-5; d_call: .; v_call: TRBV7-9; clone_size: .
cdr3_nt: TGTGCCAGCAGTTTCTCGCAGGGGGTGAACACTGAAGCTTTCTTT; cdr3_aa: CASSFSQGVNTEAFF; j_call: TRBJ1-1; d_call: TRBD1; v_call: TRBV27; clone_size: .
cdr3_nt: TGTGCCAGCAGCTCTACAGGGGGCGGATCACCCCTCCACTTT; cdr3_aa: CASSSTGGGSPLHF; j_call: TRBJ1-6; d_call: TRBD1; v_call: TRBV7-9; clone_size: .
cdr3_nt: TGTGCCAGCAGCCAAGTAACCGAGGATGAGCAGTTCTTC; cdr3_aa: CASSQVTEDEQFF; j_call: TRBJ2-1; d_call: .; v_call: TRBV4-2; clone_size: .
cdr3_nt: TGTGCCAGCAGCTTACCGCTAGCCGGGGAGCTGTTTTTT; cdr3_aa: CASSLPLAGELFF; j_call: TRBJ2-2; d_call: .; v_call: TRBV7-2; clone_size: .
cdr3_nt: TGTGCCAGCACAAAGGGAGCCTATTCCTATGGCTACACCTTC; cdr3_aa: CASTKGAYSYGYTF; j_call: TRBJ1-2; d_call: .; v_call: TRBV6-1; clone_size: .
cdr3_nt: TGTGCCAGCAGTGAGGGTATACAGGCTTCCTATGGCTACACCTTC; cdr3_aa: CASSEGIQASYGYTF; j_call: TRBJ1-2; d_call: .; v_call: TRBV25-1; clone_size: .
cdr3_nt: TGCGCCACCGCGGACGGGGGGGCGAACACCGGGGAGCTGTTTTTT; cdr3_aa: CATADGGANTGELFF; j_call: TRBJ2-2; d_call: TRBD2; v_call: TRBV5-1; clone_size: .
cdr3_nt: TGTGCCAGCAGCTTAGTCGCGGGGGACGTGGGAAACACCATATATTTT; cdr3_aa: CASSLVAGDVGNTIYF; j_call: TRBJ1-3; d_call: .; v_call: TRBV7-6; clone_size: once
cdr3_nt: TGCGCCAGCAGCTCGTACAGGGGGAACACCGGGGAGCTGTTTTTT; cdr3_aa: CASSSYRGNTGELFF; j_call: TRBJ2-2; d_call: TRBD1; v_call: TRBV5-1; clone_size: .
cdr3_nt: TGTGCCCGGCTCAGTGACACGGATGGCTACACCTTC; cdr3_aa: CARLSDTDGYTF; j_call: TRBJ1-2; d_call: .; v_call: TRBV6-1; clone_size: .
cdr3_nt: TGTGCCTGGAGCGGACAGGGCACCGGGGAGCTGTTTTTT; cdr3_aa: CAWSGQGTGELFF; j_call: TRBJ2-2; d_call: TRBD1; v_call: TRBV30; clone_size: .
cdr3_nt: TGTGCCAGCGGCTACAGGGGAGGTATGAACACTGAAGCTTTCTTT; cdr3_aa: CASGYRGGMNTEAFF; j_call: TRBJ1-1; d_call: TRBD1; v_call: TRBV27; clone_size: .
cdr3_nt: TGTGCCAGCAGTGAACAGGGTTACGGCTATGGCTACACCTTC; cdr3_aa: CASSEQGYGYGYTF; j_call: TRBJ1-2; d_call: .; v_call: TRBV6-1; clone_size: .
cdr3_nt: TGTGCCAGCAGCAGCACAGGGGGCGCAGGAAGCAATCAGCCCCAGCATTTT; cdr3_aa: CASSSTGGAGSNQPQHF; j_call: TRBJ1-5; d_call: TRBD1; v_call: TRBV7-8; clone_size: .
cdr3_nt: TGTGCCAGCGGGGGACACCAGAACACTGAAGCTTTCTTT; cdr3_aa: CASGGHQNTEAFF; j_call: TRBJ1-1; d_call: .; v_call: TRBV2; clone_size: .
cdr3_nt: TGTGCCAGCAGCTTAATGCAGGGGTCTTCACCCCTCCACTTT; cdr3_aa: CASSLMQGSSPLHF; j_call: TRBJ1-6; d_call: .; v_call: TRBV7-9; clone_size: .
cdr3_nt: TGCGCCAGCAGCTCCCCTAAACAGGGTAACTATGGCTACACCTTC; cdr3_aa: CASSSPKQGNYGYTF; j_call: TRBJ1-2; d_call: .; v_call: TRBV5-1; clone_size: .
cdr3_nt: TGTGCCAGCGGGACAGGGGGTCATCAGCCCCAGCATTTT; cdr3_aa: CASGTGGHQPQHF; j_call: TRBJ1-5; d_call: TRBD1; v_call: TRBV27; clone_size: .
cdr3_nt: TGTGCCAGCAGTGACAGCGGGTCCTACAATGAGCAGTTCTTC; cdr3_aa: CASSDSGSYNEQFF; j_call: TRBJ2-1; d_call: .; v_call: TRBV6-1; clone_size: .
cdr3_nt: TGTGCCAGCAGCATATATCAGGGTGGTGGAAACACCATATATTTT; cdr3_aa: CASSIYQGGGNTIYF; j_call: TRBJ1-3; d_call: .; v_call: TRBV7-2; clone_size: .